This passage covers 10 T cell receptor beta chains from one sample sequenced in a study of PD-1 blockade in classical Hodgkin lymphoma. Using immunoSEQ multiplex PCR, the repertoire was profiled, and TCRdb retains in-frame clones only, with some absent. The table lists some 16,000 clones, under 90% of them singletons. Time point specified: cycle 4 day 1 (C4D1), after more than 5 weeks of nivolumab. All the patients suffered relapse after autologous stem cell transplantation, and brentuximab vedotin exposure differed. The sequencing here drew on peripheral blood mononuclear cells (PBMCs), taken before the fourth cycle of nivolumab. Receptors originate from a human donor with classical Hodgkin lymphoma.

The chain uses TRBV7-2 and TRBJ2-3, with TRBD2 as a possible D gene (6 bases). The length of the CDR3 is 15 residues. The ends were cut back, 4 bases at V and 1 base at J, with 12 bases in the middle. From germline, CDR1 is SGHTA and CDR2 FQGNSA. CDR3 sequence (DNA): TGTGCCAGCAGCTCAAGGAGGGCCGGCACAGATACGCAGTATTTT. Its protein is CASSSRRAGTDTQYF.

This clone was counted a single time. This sequence joins TRBV7-9 and TRBJ2-5, with D unclear. This CDR3 is built from 14 residues. V dropped 3 bases and J dropped 2 bases, with 10 bases sitting between them. The V gene's germline CDR1 is SEHNR and CDR2 FQNEAQ (reference sequence). The CDR3 is CASSFLGIQETQYF. The CDR3 nucleotides read TGTGCCAGCAGCTTTTTAGGGATTCAAGAGACCCAGTACTTC.

This rearrangement joins TRBV7-9 to TRBJ2-1, with D possibly being TRBD2 (5 bases). The CDR3 sequence is 13 residues long. Germline loops: CDR1 SEHNR, CDR2 FQNEAQ (reference sequence). V gave up 1 base and J gave up 8 bases, with 9 bases separating them. The CDR3 DNA is TGTGCCAGCAGCTTAGTACTAGATGATGAGCAGTTCTTC. Its translation is CASSLVLDDEQFF.

V is TRBV19 and J is TRBJ2-3, with a possible D match to TRBD1 (6 bases). CDR1 and CDR2 (germline): LNHDA, SQIVND (reference sequence). The CDR3 runs 13 residues. V lost 6 bases to trimming and J lost 6 bases, with 13 bases between them. CDR3 loop: CASRKITGDTQYF. The CDR3 bases are TGTGCCAGTAGGAAAATCACAGGGGATACGCAGTATTTT. The entire variable domain, with the rest obtained from reference TRBV19 and TRBJ2-3, is as follows: DGGITQSPKYLFRKEGQNVTLSCEQNLNHDAMYWYRQDPGQGLRLIYYSQIVNDFQKGDIAEGYSVSREKKESFPLTVTSAQKNPTAFYLCASRKITGDTQYFGPGTRLTVL.

The chain has TRBV12-5 and TRBJ2-7; tentatively, D is TRBD1 (6 bases). Germline values: CDR1 LGHNT, CDR2 FRNRAP. The CDR3 is 12 amino acids. V was shortened by 6 bases and J by 3 bases, with 9 bases between the two germline ends. The DNA of the CDR3 is TGTGCTAGTGGGCAGGGGTACTACGAGCAGTACTTC. Translation gives CASGQGYYEQYF.

J is TRBJ1-1 and V is TRBV20-1, with D maybe TRBD1 (5 bases). The CDR3 runs to 11 residues. The V gene's germline CDR1 is DFQATT and CDR2 SNEGSKA (reference sequence). Trimming took 3 bases from V and 8 from J, leaving 10 bases between them. The CDR3 DNA follows: TGCAGTGCTAGGCCCTGGGGGGAAGCTTTCTTT. Residues: CSARPWGEAFF.

This clone showed up just once. The genes are TRBV6-5 and TRBJ1-2, with a possible D match to TRBD1 (5 bases). Trimming took off 8 bases at V and 1 base at J, with 14 bases between the two ends. This CDR3 has 14 residues. Germline CDR1 MNHEY, CDR2 SVGAGI. In DNA form, the CDR3 reads TGTGCCAGCGGATGGGCAGGGTATAACTATGGCTACACCTTC. Translated, it gives CASGWAGYNYGYTF.

The V call is TRBV7-9, the J call TRBJ1-6; D is possibly TRBD1 (6 bases). V dropped 1 base and J dropped 10 bases, with 11 bases sitting between them. The CDR3 runs to 14 residues. The germline V gene encodes CDR1 SEHNR and CDR2 FQNEAQ (reference sequence). CDR3 amino acids: CASSLDRVTSPLHF. CDR3 sequence (DNA): TGTGCCAGCAGCTTAGACAGGGTAACCTCACCCCTCCACTTT.

This chain joins TRBV2 and TRBJ1-6; D gene ambiguous. In germline, CDR1 is SNHLY, CDR2 FYNNEI. V lost 3 bases to trimming and J lost 9 bases, with 12 bases between them. The length of the CDR3 is 14 residues. The CDR3 region is CASSDGQILSPLHF. CDR3 DNA: TGTGCCAGCAGTGACGGGCAGATTCTTTCACCCCTCCACTTT. The full variable domain, with the rest looked up from reference TRBV2 and TRBJ1-6, is EPEVTQTPSHQVTQMGQEVILRCVPISNHLYFYWYRQILGQKVEFLVSFYNNEISEKSEIFDDQFSVERPDGSNFTLKIRSTKLEDSAMYFCASSDGQILSPLHFGNGTRLTVT.

J is TRBJ2-3 and V is TRBV4-3, with TRBD2 matching over 7 bases. The ends lost 4 bases at V and 2 bases at J; junction bases unmatched: 6. CDR1 is LGHNA, CDR2 YSLEER, per germline. This CDR3 region has 15 residues. Here the CDR3 DNA reads TGCGCCAGCAGCCGATCAGCGGGGTTCACAGATACGCAGTATTTT. Its translation is CASSRSAGFTDTQYF.